This entry is about one TCR beta chain. Antigen: not known. This record comes from a study of cytomegalovirus exposure and HLA in healthy donors. Overall study context: Prior work identified around 120 million unique TCR beta sequences in roughly 180 million T cells.

The study ran its PCR with 60 Vbeta and 13 Jbeta primers. Produced via immunoSEQ multiplex PCR; TCRdb's table is partial and in-frame only. The sample consists of roughly 150,000 clones, roughly 79% of them appearing once. The CDR3 spans 16 residues. V gave up 5 bases and J gave up 5 bases, with 18 bases separating them. Germline V gene sequence: CDR1 SEHNR, CDR2 FQNEAQ (reference sequence). Study-wide results and limits: In vitro testing confirmed a few CMV-associated chains as specific for CMV antigens. In a later analysis, CMV-associated beta chains were mostly HLA-associated, it appeared.

This sequence joins TRBV7-9 and TRBJ1-4, with D possibly matching TRBD1 (5 bases). This receptor was taken from a man aged 35 to 55 in good health and CMV-seronegative. The sample comprised PBMCs. CDR3 DNA sequence: TGTGCCAGCAGCCCGCCCCGCCGGGGGAAGAATGAAAAACTGTTTTTT. As protein: CASSPPRRGKNEKLFF.